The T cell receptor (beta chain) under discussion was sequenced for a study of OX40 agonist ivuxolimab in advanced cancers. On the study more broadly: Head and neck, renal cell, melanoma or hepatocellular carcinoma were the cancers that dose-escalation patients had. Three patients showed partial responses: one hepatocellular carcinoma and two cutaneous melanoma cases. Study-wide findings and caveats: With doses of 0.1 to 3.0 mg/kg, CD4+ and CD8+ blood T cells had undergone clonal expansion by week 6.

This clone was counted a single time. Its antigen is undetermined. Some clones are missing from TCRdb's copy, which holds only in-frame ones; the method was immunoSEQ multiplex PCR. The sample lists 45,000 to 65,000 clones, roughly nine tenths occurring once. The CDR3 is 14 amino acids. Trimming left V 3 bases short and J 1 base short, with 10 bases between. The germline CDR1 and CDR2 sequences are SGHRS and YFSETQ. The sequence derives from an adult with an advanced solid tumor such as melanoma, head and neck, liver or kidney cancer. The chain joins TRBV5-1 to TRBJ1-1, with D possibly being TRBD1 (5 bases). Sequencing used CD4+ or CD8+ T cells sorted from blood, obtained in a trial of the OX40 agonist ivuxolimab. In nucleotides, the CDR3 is TGCGCCAGCAGCTCCGGGACTCCGAACACTGAAGCTTTCTTT. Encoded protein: CASSSGTPNTEAFF.